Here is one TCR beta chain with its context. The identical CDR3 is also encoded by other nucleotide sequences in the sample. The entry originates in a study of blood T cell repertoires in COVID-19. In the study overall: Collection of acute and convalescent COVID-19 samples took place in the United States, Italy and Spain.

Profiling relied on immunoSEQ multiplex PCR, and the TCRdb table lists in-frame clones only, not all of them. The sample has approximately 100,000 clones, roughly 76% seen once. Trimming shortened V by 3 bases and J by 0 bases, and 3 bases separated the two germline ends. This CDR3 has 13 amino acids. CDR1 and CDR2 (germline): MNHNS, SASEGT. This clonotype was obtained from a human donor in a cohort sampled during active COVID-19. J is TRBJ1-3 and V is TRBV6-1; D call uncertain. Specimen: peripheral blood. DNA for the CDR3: TGTGCCAGCAGTGAGAGCTCTGGAAACACCATATATTTT. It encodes CASSESSGNTIYF.